This T cell receptor beta chain was identified during a study of T cell responses to AZD1222 COVID-19 vaccine. On this clone: Its antigen is still unknown.

This table comes from immunoSEQ multiplex PCR, and its TCRdb copy is limited to in-frame clones, with some not included. Among 130,000 or so clones, just over 90% were seen once, and the ten largest hold less than 0.95%. Study-level points and caveats: Nearly half of the spike-specific TCRs reportedly recognize variant regions that carry no mutations. Repertoires in all cases were sampled only once the peak T cell response had passed. In a largely white British group with more females than males, clonal diversity was possibly underestimated. Seropositive status at baseline applied to only a handful of AZD1222 recipients.

The receptor was isolated from an adult in good health. This material consisted of peripheral blood, taken on day 0 of MenACWY control vaccination.

In DNA, the CDR3 is TGTGCCAGCAGATTGGACAGGGGGAACACTGAAGCTTTCTTT. This gives the protein CASRLDRGNTEAFF. V usage is TRBV7-3 and J usage is TRBJ1-1; 9 bases map to TRBD1. CDR1 SGHTA and CDR2 FQGTGA come from the germline V gene. After removal of 6 bases from V and 1 base from J, the junction contained 3 bases not matched to a gene. This CDR3 has 14 residues.